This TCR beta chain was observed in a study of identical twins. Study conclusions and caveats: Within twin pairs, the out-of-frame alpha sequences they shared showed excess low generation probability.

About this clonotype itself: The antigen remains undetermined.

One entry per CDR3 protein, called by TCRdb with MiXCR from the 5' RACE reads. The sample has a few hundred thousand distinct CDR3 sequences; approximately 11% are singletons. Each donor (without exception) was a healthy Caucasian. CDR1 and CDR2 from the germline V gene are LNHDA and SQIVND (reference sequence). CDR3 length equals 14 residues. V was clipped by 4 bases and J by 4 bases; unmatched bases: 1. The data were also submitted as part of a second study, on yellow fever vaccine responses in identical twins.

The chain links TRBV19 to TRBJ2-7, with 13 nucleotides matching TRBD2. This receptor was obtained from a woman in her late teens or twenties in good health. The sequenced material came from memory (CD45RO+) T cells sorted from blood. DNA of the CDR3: TGTGCCAGTAGTAAGGGACTAGCGGGATACGAGCAGTACTTC. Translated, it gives CASSKGLAGYEQYF.